This T cell receptor (beta chain) was captured in a study of molecular identifiers for immune sequencing clone quantification. Whole-study results and caveats: Detecting spiked Jurkat TCR RNA from one cell among about a million naive cells was reportedly possible. In cases of identical TCR molecules sharing a barcode, highly expanded clone sizes could be underestimated.

Preparation of naive CD8 libraries involved 20,000 to 1,000,000 sorted cells and 10%, 30% or 50% RNA. Germline values: CDR1 SGHAT, CDR2 FQDESV (reference sequence). CDR3 size: 14 residues. Trimming cost V 4 bases and J 5 bases; bases outside gene matches: 7. This clonotype was seen at least ten times. Antigen: not known. Previously described methods and listed TCR primers produced bulk TCR libraries. TCRdb recomputed calls from the PCR reads with MiXCR, one row per CDR3 protein. Among approximately 63,000 distinct CDR3 sequences, around 19% were seen once, and the ten largest hold over 1.1%. V usage is TRBV11-1 and J usage is TRBJ1-2; 7 bases line up with TRBD1. The source of this sequence is a human donor in good health. Some libraries in this study had Jurkat cell RNA spiked in. The sequencing sample was made of naive CD8+ T cells from blood, with Jurkat cell RNA spiked in. Subset reported: FACS-sorted CD8+CD4-CCR7+CD45RA+ naive T cells. CDR3 nucleotide sequence: TGTGCCAGCAGCTCAACAGGGGTGATATATGGCTACACCTTC. It encodes CASSSTGVIYGYTF.